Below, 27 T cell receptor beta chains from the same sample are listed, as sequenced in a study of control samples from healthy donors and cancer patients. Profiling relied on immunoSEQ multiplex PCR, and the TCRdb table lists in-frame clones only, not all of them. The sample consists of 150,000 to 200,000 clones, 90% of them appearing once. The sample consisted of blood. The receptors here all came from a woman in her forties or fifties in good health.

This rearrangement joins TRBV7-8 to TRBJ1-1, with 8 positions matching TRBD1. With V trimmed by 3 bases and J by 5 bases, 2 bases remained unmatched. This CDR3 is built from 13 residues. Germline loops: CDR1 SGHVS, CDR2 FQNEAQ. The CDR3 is CASSLTGDTEAFF. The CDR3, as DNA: TGTGCCAGCAGCTTGACAGGGGATACTGAAGCTTTCTTT.

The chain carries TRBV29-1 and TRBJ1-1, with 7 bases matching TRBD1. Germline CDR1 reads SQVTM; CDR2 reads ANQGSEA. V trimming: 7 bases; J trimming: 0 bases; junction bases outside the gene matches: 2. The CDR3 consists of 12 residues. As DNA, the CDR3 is TGCAGCGGGGGACAGATGAACACTGAAGCTTTCTTT. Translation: CSGGQMNTEAFF.

CDR3 bases: TGTGCCAGCAGTTACCGGGGGAACACAGATACGCAGTATTTT. Translation: CASSYRGNTDTQYF. V gene TRBV6-6 combines with J gene TRBJ2-3; a possible D gene is TRBD2 (6 bases). The germline gives CDR1 MNHNY, CDR2 SVGAGI (reference sequence). With 2 bases removed from V and 2 bases from J, the gap between germline ends came to 8 bases. This CDR3 spans 14 amino acids.

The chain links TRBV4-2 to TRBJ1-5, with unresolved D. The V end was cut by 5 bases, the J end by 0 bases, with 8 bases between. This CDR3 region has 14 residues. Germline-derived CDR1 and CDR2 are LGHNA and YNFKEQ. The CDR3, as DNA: TGTGCCAGCAGCTCCGGGTATAGCAATCAGCCCCAGCATTTT. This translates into CASSSGYSNQPQHF.

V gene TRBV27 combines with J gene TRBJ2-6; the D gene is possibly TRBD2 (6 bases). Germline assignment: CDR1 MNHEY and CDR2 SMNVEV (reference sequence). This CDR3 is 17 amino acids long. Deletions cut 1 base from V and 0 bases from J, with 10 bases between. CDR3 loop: CASSLFGGNSGANVLTF. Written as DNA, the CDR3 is TGTGCCAGCAGTTTATTCGGCGGGAACTCTGGGGCCAACGTCCTGACTTTC.

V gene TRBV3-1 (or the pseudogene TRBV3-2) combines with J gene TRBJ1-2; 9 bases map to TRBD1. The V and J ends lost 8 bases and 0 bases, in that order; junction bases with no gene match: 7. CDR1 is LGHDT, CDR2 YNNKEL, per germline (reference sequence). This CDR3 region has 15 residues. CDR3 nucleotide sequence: TGTGCCAGCCGGGACAGGGATTTGGCTAACTATGGCTACACCTTC. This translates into CASRDRDLANYGYTF.

DNA of the CDR3: TGTGCCAGCAGCCTTAGCGGGAGCGGAGAGACCCAGTACTTC. Translating gives CASSLSGSGETQYF. The genes are TRBV5-4 and TRBJ2-5; 9 nucleotides line up with TRBD2. V lost 4 bases and J lost 4; bases outside the gene matches: 5. In germline, CDR1 is SGHNT, CDR2 YYREEE (reference sequence). This CDR3 has 14 amino acids.

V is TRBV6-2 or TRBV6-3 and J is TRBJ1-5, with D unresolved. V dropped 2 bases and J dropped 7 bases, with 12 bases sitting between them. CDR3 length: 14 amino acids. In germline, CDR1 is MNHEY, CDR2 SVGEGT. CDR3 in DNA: TGTGCCAGCAGTTACGTTCATGCCCCACAGCCCCAGCATTTT. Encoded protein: CASSYVHAPQPQHF.

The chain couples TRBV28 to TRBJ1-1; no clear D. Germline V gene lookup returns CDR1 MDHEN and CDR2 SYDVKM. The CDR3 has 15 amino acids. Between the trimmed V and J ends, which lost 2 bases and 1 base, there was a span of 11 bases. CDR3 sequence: CASSLPLTGNTEAFF. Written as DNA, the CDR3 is TGTGCCAGCAGTTTACCCTTAACTGGGAACACTGAAGCTTTCTTT.

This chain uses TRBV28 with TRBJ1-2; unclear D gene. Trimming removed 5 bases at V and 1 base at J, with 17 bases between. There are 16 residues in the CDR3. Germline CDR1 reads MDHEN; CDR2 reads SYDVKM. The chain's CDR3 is CASSPPFAGGNYGYTF. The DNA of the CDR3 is TGTGCCAGCAGTCCCCCCTTCGCAGGAGGTAACTATGGCTACACCTTC.

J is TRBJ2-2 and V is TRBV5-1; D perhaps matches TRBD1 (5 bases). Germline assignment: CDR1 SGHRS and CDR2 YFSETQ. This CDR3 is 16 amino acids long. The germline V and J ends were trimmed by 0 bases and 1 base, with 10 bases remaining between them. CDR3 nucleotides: TGCGCCAGCAGCTTGGCCTTTGGACAGAACACCGGGGAGCTGTTTTTT. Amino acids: CASSLAFGQNTGELFF.

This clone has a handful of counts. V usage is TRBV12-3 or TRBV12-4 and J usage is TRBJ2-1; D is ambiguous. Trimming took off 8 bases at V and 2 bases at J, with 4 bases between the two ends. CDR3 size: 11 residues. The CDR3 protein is CASGAYNEQFF. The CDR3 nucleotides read TGTGCCAGCGGAGCCTACAATGAGCAGTTCTTC.

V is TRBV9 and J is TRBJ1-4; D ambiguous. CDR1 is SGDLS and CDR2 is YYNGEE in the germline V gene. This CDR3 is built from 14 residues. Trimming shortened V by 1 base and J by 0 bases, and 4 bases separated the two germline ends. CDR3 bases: TGTGCCAGCAGCGTACATGCAACTAATGAAAAACTGTTTTTT. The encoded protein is CASSVHATNEKLFF.

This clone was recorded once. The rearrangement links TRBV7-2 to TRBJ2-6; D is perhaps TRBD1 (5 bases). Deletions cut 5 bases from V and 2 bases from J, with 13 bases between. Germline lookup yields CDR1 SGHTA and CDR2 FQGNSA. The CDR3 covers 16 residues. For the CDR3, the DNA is TGTGCCAGCAGCCCCCCCTGGGGCACTGGGGCCAACGTCCTGACTTTC. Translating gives CASSPPWGTGANVLTF.

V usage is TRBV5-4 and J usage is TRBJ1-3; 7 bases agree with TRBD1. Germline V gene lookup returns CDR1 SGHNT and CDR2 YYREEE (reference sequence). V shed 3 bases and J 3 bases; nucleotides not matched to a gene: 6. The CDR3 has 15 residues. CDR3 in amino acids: CASSSKTGIGNTIYF. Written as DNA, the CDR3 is TGTGCCAGCAGCTCTAAGACAGGGATTGGAAACACCATATATTTT.

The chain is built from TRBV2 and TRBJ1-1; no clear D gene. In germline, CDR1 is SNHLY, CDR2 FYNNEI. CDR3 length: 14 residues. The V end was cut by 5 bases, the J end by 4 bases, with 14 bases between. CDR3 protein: CASSRDGVSTEAFF. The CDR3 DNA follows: TGTGCCAGCAGTCGCGACGGGGTGAGCACTGAAGCTTTCTTT.

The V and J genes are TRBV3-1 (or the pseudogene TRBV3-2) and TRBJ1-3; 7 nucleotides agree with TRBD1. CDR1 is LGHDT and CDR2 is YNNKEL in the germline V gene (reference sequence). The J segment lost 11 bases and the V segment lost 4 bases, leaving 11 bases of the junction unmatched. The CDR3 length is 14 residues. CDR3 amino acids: CASSLGTVGRAIYF. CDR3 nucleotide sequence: TGTGCCAGCAGCCTAGGGACAGTGGGACGAGCCATATATTTT.

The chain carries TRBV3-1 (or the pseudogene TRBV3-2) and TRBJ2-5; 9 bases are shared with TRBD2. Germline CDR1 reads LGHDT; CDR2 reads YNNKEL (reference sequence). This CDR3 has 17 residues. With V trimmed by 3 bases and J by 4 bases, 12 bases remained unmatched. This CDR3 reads CASSHIGVAGVRETQYF. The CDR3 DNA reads TGTGCCAGCAGCCATATCGGGGTAGCGGGAGTCCGAGAGACCCAGTACTTC.

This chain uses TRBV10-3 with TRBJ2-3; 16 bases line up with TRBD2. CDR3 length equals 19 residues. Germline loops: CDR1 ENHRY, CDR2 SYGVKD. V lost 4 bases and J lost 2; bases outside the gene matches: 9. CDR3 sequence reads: CAISAAGTSGRGNTDTQYF. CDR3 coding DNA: TGTGCCATCAGTGCAGCCGGGACTAGCGGGAGGGGGAACACAGATACGCAGTATTTT.

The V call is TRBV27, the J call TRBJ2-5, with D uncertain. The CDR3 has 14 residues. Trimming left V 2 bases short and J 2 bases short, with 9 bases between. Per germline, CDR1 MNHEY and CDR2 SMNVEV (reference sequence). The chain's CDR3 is CASSLRVTQETQYF. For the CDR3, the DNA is TGTGCCAGCAGTTTAAGGGTCACACAAGAGACCCAGTACTTC.

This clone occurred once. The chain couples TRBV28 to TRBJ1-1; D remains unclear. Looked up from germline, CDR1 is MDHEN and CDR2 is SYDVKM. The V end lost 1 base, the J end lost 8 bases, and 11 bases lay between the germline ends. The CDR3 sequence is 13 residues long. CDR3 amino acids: CASSLYGSKEAFF. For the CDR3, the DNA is TGTGCCAGCAGTTTATACGGGTCTAAAGAAGCTTTCTTT.

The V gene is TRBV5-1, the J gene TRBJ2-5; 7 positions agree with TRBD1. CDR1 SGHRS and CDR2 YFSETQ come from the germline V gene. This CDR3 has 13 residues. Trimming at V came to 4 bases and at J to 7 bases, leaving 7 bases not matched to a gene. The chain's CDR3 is CASSPGQDGTQYF. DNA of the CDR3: TGCGCCAGCAGCCCCGGACAGGACGGGACCCAGTACTTC.

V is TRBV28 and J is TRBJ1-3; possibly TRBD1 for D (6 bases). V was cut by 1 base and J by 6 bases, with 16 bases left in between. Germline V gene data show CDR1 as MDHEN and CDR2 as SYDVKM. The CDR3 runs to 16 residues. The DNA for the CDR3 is TGTGCCAGCAGTTTATTGTTCAGGGGAGAGCAAAACACCATATATTTT. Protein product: CASSLLFRGEQNTIYF.

The DNA of the CDR3 is TGTGCCAGCAGCCCTGGACAGGGACCCTACGAGCAGTACTTC. As protein: CASSPGQGPYEQYF. The chain carries TRBV7-3 and TRBJ2-7; 8 nucleotides line up with TRBD1. This CDR3 has 14 amino acids. The J segment lost 2 bases and the V segment lost 5 bases, leaving 5 bases of the junction unmatched. Germline lookup yields CDR1 SGHTA and CDR2 FQGTGA.

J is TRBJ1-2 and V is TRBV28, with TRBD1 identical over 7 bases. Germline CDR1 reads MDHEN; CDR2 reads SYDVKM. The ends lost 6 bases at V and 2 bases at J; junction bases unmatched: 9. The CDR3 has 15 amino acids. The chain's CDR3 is CASREAGGLNYGYTF. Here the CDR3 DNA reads TGTGCCAGCAGGGAGGCAGGGGGGCTCAACTATGGCTACACCTTC.

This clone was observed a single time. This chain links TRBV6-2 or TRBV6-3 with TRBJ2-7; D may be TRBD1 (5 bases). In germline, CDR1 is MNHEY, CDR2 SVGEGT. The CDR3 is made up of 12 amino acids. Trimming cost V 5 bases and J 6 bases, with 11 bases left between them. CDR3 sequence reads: CASSATATEQYF. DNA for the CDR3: TGTGCCAGCAGTGCGACAGCTACCGAGCAGTACTTC.

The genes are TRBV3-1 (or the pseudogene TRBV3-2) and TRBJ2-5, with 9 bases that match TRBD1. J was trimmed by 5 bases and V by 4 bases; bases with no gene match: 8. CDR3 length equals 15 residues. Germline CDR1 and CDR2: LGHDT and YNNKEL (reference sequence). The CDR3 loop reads CASSPHRGRGETQYF. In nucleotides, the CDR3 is TGTGCCAGCAGCCCCCACAGGGGGCGCGGGGAGACCCAGTACTTC.